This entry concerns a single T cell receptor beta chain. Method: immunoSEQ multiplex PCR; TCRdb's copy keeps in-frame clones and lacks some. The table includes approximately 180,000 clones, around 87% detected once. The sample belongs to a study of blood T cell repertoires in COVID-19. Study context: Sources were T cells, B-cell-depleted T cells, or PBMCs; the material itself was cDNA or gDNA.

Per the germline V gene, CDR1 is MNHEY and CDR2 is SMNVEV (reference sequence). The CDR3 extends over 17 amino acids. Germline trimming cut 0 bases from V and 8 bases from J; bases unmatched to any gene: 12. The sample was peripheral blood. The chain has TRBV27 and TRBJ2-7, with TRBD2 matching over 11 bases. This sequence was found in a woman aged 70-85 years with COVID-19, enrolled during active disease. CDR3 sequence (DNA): TGTGCCAGCAGTTTATCCTATTCTTTTACTAGCGGGGGAAAGCAGTACTTC. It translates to CASSLSYSFTSGGKQYF.